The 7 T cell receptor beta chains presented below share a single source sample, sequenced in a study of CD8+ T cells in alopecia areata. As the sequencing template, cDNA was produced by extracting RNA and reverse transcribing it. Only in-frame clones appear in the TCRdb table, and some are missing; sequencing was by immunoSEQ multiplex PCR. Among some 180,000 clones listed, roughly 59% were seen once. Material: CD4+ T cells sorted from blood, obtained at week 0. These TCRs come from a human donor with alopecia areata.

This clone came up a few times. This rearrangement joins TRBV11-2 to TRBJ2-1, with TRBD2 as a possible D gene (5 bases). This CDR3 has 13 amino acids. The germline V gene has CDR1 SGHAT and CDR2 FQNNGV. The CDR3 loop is CASTRGLDNEQFF. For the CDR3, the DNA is TGTGCAAGTACTAGAGGTCTTGACAATGAGCAGTTCTTC.

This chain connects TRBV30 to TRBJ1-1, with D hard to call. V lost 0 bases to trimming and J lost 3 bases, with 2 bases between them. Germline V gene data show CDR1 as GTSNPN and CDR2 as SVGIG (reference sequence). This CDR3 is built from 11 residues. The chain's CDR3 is CAWSVHTEAFF. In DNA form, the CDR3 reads TGTGCCTGGAGTGTACACACTGAAGCTTTCTTT.

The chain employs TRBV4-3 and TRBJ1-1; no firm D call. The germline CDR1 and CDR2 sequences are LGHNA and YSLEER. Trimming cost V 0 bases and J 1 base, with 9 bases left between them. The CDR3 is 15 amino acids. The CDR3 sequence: CASSQDISPNTEAFF. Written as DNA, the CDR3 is TGCGCCAGCAGCCAAGACATTTCACCGAACACTGAAGCTTTCTTT.

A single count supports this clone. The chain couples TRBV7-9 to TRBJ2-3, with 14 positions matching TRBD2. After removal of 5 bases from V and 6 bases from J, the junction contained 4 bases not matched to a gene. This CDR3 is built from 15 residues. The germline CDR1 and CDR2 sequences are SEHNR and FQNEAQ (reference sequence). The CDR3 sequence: CASSVGLAGADTQYF. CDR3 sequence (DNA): TGTGCCAGCAGCGTGGGACTAGCGGGAGCCGATACGCAGTATTTT.

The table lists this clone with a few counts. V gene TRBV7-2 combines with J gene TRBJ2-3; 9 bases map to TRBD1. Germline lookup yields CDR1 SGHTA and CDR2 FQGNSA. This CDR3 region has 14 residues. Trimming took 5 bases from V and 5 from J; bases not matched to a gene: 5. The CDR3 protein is CASSLTGGEDTQYF. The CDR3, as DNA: TGTGCCAGCAGCCTCACAGGGGGCGAAGATACGCAGTATTTT.

This CDR3 reads CASSLGPWGAGQRGYEQYF. Written as DNA, the CDR3 is TGCGCCAGCAGCTTGGGGCCTTGGGGCGCGGGACAGAGAGGCTACGAGCAGTACTTC. V and J are TRBV5-1 and TRBJ2-7, with a tentative D call TRBD1 (7 bases). V was trimmed by 0 bases and J by 3 bases, leaving 25 bases between them. CDR1 and CDR2 (germline): SGHRS, YFSETQ. This CDR3 spans 19 amino acids.

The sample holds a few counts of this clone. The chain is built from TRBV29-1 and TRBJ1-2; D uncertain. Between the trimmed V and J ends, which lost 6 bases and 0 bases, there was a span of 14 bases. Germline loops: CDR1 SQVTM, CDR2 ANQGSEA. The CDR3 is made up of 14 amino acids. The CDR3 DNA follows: TGCAGCGTGCGGGAGGGAACTTCTAACTATGGCTACACCTTC. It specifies CSVREGTSNYGYTF.